The present T cell receptor (beta chain) was sequenced within a study of identical twins. Germline V CDR1 and CDR2: SGDLS, YYNGEE. J lost 6 bases, V lost 4 bases, and 8 bases had no gene match. This CDR3 spans 16 amino acids. This clonotype has a count of ten or more. Unique molecular identifiers were present on cDNA, and template switching added a universal primer site. TCRdb processed the 5' RACE reads anew with MiXCR; each CDR3 protein has one entry. The sample gives 200,000 to 300,000 distinct CDR3 sequences, roughly a tenth of which show up once; 10% is in the top ten. Sequenced material: memory T cells sorted from blood. The chain links TRBV9 to TRBJ1-4, with TRBD1 identical over 11 bases. The receptor comes from a man aged 45-65 years in good health. CDR3 protein: CASSFRDRGFDEKLFF. Here the CDR3 DNA reads TGTGCCAGCAGCTTCCGGGACAGGGGGTTCGATGAAAAACTGTTTTTT.